The text below deals with one T cell receptor (beta chain). Germline V gene sequence: CDR1 WSHSY, CDR2 SAAADI. The CDR3 has 13 amino acids. The germline V and J ends were trimmed by 2 bases and 7 bases, with 11 bases remaining between them. This sample is drawn from a study of blood T cell repertoires in COVID-19. Study-wide context: Some COVID-19 samples were acute and others convalescent; all came from the United States, Italy and Spain. T cells, B-cell-depleted T cells, or PBMCs supplied cDNA or gDNA.

Original methodology: From reference gene primer amplification, estimates of nucleated cell counts were derived. Generated by immunoSEQ multiplex PCR, the TCRdb table keeps only in-frame clones and is missing some. V, J and clone size are taken as reported in that table, and D and trimming were inferred from the DNA itself. The table lists under 200,000 clones, around nine tenths of them singletons. Cohort 3 recovery required two negative PCRs, clearance, or symptom resolution. This chain joins TRBV10-2 and TRBJ2-5, with D tentatively TRBD2 (7 bases). This receptor was taken from a woman aged 45-65 years who had recovered from COVID-19. Sequencing was done on a sample of PBMCs or T cells enriched from blood (not recorded which). The CDR3 DNA reads TGCGCCAGCAGTGAGCGGGGGGCGAGGACCCAGTACTTC. Translated, it gives CASSERGARTQYF.